This T cell receptor (beta chain) was captured in a study of blood T cell repertoires in COVID-19. Study context: From the United States, Italy and Spain came samples of acute and convalescent COVID-19. PBMCs, B-cell-depleted T cells, or T cells provided the cDNA or gDNA that made up the material.

Trimming took 5 bases from V and 2 from J; bases not matched to a gene: 8. Per the germline V gene, CDR1 is SGHKS and CDR2 is YYEKEE (reference sequence). The length of the CDR3 is 16 residues. Allocation to cohorts depended on clinical history reported by the participants. The authors' processing: Amplification of reference gene primers provided the estimated nucleated cell counts. The data were produced by immunoSEQ multiplex PCR, yet TCRdb's version contains in-frame clones alone and is incomplete. V and J calls and clone size are given by that table; D and trimming were obtained from the DNA. Among roughly 400,000 clones, around 89% were seen once, and the ten largest hold around 1.1%.

The chain carries TRBV5-5 and TRBJ2-5; 11 nucleotides line up with TRBD2. The sequencing sample was made of PBMCs or T cells enriched from blood (not recorded which). The receptor's source is a man aged 30 to 45 who had recovered from COVID-19. The CDR3 coding sequence is TGTGCCAGCAGTCACCTAGCGGGAGGACCTCAAGAGACCCAGTACTTC. Its protein product is CASSHLAGGPQETQYF. The full variable domain, in which reference TRBV5-5 and TRBJ2-5 provide the parts outside the CDR3, is DAGVTQSPTHLIKTRGQQVTLRCSPISGHKSVSWYQQVLGQGPQFIFQYYEKEERGRGNFPDRFSARQFPNYSSELNVNALLLGDSALYLCASSHLAGGPQETQYFGPGTRLLVL.